This note documents a single T cell receptor (beta chain) sequence. There is no known antigen for this receptor. No clone much larger than this one lies a single base away; base qualities are absent. This sample is drawn from a study of lymphopenia after photon versus proton radiotherapy (dated by TCRdb to between 2018 and 2021). Study-wide context: Photon and proton radiation therapy were compared by the study for their immunological effects in patients with gastrointestinal tumors who developed high-grade lymphopenia. The 20 or so patients in the cohort had gastrointestinal tumors, were treated with either photon or proton therapy, and subsequently developed lymphopenia. The study was designed to characterize how the impact on the immune system differs between the two radiation modalities. Summary of the overall study and its limitations: Across the cohort, among patients who died, a greater drop in TCR diversity after the nadir was inversely correlated with overall survival time. After the lymphocyte count nadir, oligoclonal expansion, especially of CD8+ Temra cells, was observed in photon-treated repertoires, and the drop in diversity was driven by this expansion. Proton-treated patients stayed relatively stable during treatment, while photon-treated patients lost naive T cells and TCR diversity and gained effector/memory populations. The survival association was examined only in patients who died, and the authors described better survival with proton therapy as a possibility, not as a demonstrated result.

Libraries were made using the immunoSEQ multiplex PCR assay. T cell repertoires were profiled by deep sequencing of rearranged TCR beta loci, alongside multiparametric flow cytometry. The source is immuneACCESS, and TCRdb retained only in-frame sequences with V and J called. Part of the clones is not carried over; for the studies checked, unresolved V genes explain less than half of this, and the remainder is unexplained. Counted in this sample were 55,000 to 70,000 clones; roughly 93% of them appeared once. Approximately 2.6% of the sample is held by the ten biggest clonotypes. The specimen was peripheral blood, collected from a patient treated with photon-based radiotherapy. The TCR originated in a woman between 70 and 85 years old with pancreatic cancer.

At the DNA level, the sequence is TGTGCCAGTAGTATAGGGGGACTCCAAACCTACAATGAGCAGTTCTTC. This encodes CASSIGGLQTYNEQFF. This chain is built from TRBV19 and TRBJ2-1; matching of 6 bases hints at TRBD2 as the D gene. The CDR3 starts with the cysteine, ends with the phenylalanine, and has 16 residues. Solely the CDR3 DNA is kept, with 48 bases framed from the first base. Relative to germline, V is 1 base shorter and J is 2 bases shorter, with 12 bases between their ends. The germline V gene (reference sequence) specifies LNHDA as CDR1 and SQIVND as CDR2. Joined to the reference TRBV19 and TRBJ2-1 proteins, this CDR3 gives the full variable domain: DGGITQSPKYLFRKEGQNVTLSCEQNLNHDAMYWYRQDPGQGLRLIYYSQIVNDFQKGDIAEGYSVSREKKESFPLTVTSAQKNPTAFYLCASSIGGLQTYNEQFFGPGTRLTVL.